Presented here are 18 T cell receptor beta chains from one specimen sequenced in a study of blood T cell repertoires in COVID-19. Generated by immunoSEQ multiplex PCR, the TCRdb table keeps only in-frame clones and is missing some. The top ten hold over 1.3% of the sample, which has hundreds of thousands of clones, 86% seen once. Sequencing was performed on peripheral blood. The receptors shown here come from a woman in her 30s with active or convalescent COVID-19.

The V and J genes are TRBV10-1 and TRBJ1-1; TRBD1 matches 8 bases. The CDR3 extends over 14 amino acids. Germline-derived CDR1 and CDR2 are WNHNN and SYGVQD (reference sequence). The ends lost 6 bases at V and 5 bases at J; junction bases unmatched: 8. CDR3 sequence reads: CASSSGQGGTEAFF. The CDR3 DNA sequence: TGCGCCAGCAGCTCCGGACAGGGAGGGACTGAAGCTTTCTTT.

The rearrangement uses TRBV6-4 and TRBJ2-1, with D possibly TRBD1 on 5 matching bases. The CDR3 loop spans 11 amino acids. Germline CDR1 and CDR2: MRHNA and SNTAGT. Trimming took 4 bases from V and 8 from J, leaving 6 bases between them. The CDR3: CASSVGDEQFF. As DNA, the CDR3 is TGTGCCAGCAGTGTAGGGGATGAGCAGTTCTTC.

The CDR3 DNA is TGTGCCAGCAGCTGGGACGGGGGGCAGTATTTT. Its translation: CASSWDGGQYF. The genes are TRBV7-9 and TRBJ2-3; possibly TRBD2 for D (6 bases). With 4 bases removed from V and 11 bases from J, the gap between germline ends came to 10 bases. CDR3 size: 11 residues. CDR1 and CDR2 (germline): SEHNR, FQNEAQ (reference sequence).

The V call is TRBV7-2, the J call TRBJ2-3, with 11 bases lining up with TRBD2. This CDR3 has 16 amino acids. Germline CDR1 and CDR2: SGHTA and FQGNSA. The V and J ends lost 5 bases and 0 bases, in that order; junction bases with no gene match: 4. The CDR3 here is CASSPRLAGSTDTQYF. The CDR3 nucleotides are TGTGCCAGCAGCCCCCGACTAGCGGGGAGCACAGATACGCAGTATTTT.

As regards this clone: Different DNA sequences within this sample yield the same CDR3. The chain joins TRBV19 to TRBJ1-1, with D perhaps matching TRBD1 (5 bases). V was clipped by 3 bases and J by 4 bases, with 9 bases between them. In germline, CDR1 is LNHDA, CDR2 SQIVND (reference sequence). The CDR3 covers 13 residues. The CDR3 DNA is TGTGCCAGTAGTATTGGGGGGGGCACTGAAGCTTTCTTT. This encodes CASSIGGGTEAFF.

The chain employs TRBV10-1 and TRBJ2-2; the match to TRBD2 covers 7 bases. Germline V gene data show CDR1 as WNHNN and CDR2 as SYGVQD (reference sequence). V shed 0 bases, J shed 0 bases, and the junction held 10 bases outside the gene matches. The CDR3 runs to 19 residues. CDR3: CASSESYRGLSTNTGELFF. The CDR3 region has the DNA TGCGCCAGCAGTGAGTCGTATCGGGGACTATCGACGAACACCGGGGAGCTGTTTTTT.

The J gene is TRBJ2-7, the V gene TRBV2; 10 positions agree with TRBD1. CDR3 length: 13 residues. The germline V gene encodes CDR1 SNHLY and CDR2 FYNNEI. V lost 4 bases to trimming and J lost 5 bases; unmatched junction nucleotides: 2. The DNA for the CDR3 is TGTGCCAGCAGTGGGACAGGGGGTGACGAGCAGTACTTC. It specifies CASSGTGGDEQYF. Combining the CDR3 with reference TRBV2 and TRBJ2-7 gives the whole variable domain EPEVTQTPSHQVTQMGQEVILRCVPISNHLYFYWYRQILGQKVEFLVSFYNNEISEKSEIFDDQFSVERPDGSNFTLKIRSTKLEDSAMYFCASSGTGGDEQYFGPGTRLTVT.

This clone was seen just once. CDR3 sequence reads: CASSGPRTGEDYGYTF. The CDR3 DNA is TGTGCCAGCAGTGGTCCGAGGACAGGGGAGGACTATGGCTACACCTTC. The genes are TRBV2 and TRBJ1-2, with TRBD1 identical over 9 bases. Germline V gene data show CDR1 as SNHLY and CDR2 as FYNNEI. The V gene end was trimmed by 4 bases and the J gene end by 3 bases; junction bases not matched to a gene: 9. The CDR3 totals 16 residues.

The CDR3 bases are TGTGCCAGCAGTTCACACACAGTGAACACTGAAGCTTTCTTT. It specifies CASSSHTVNTEAFF. The chain carries TRBV27 and TRBJ1-1; D gene ambiguous. CDR3 length equals 14 residues. V was cut by 4 bases and J by 0 bases, with 9 bases left in between. Per the germline V gene, CDR1 is MNHEY and CDR2 is SMNVEV (reference sequence).

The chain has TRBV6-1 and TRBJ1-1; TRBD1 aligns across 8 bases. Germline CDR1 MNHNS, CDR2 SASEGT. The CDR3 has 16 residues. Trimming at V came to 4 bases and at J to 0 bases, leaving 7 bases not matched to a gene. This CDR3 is CASSADRGPLNTEAFF. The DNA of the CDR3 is TGTGCCAGCAGTGCCGACAGGGGCCCCCTGAACACTGAAGCTTTCTTT.

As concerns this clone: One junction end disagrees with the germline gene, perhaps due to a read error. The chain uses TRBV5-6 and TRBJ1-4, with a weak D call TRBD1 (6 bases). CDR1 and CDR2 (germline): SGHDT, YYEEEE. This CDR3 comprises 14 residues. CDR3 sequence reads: CASSFGTTNEKLFF. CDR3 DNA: TGTGCCAGCAGCTTCGGGACAACGAATGAAAAACTGTTTTTT.

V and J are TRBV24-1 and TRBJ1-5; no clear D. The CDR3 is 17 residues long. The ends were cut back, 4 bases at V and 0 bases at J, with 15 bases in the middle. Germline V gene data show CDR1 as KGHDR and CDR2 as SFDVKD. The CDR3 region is CATSDSRQRYSNQPQHF. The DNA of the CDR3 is TGTGCCACCAGTGACTCCAGACAACGCTATAGCAATCAGCCCCAGCATTTT.

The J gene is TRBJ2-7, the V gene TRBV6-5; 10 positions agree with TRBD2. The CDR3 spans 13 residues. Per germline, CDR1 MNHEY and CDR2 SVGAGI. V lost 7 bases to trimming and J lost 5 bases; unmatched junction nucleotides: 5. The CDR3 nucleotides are TGTGCCAGCAACTTCCTAGCGGGAGACGAGCAGTACTTC. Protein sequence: CASNFLAGDEQYF.

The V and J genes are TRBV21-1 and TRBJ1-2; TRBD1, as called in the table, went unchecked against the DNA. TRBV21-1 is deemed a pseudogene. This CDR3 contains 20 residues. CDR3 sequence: CASSKVGFENRGRRTIGYTF. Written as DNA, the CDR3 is TGTGCCAGCAGCAAAGTCGGTTTCGAAAACAGGGGGCGAAGGACTATTGGCTACACCTTC.

This chain's CDR3 is CASSEGSSGNTIYF. Here the CDR3 DNA reads TGTGCCAGCAGTGAAGGGAGCTCTGGAAACACCATATATTTT. The V and J genes are TRBV2 and TRBJ1-3; no firm D call. The CDR3 has 14 residues. Between the trimmed V and J ends, which lost 1 base and 0 bases, there was a span of 4 bases. Looked up from germline, CDR1 is SNHLY and CDR2 is FYNNEI.

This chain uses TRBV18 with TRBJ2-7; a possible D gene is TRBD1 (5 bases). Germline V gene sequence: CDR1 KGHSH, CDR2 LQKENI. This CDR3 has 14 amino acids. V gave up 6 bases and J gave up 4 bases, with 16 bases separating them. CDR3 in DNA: TGTGCCAGCTCTCGACTCTGGGGCGGATACGAGCAGTACTTC. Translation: CASSRLWGGYEQYF.

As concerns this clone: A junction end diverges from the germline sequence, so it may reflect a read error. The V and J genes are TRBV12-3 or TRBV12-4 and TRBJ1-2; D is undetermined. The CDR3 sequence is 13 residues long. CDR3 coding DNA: TGTGCCAGCAGTTTATTCCTGGGAGATGGCTGCACCTTC. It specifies CASSLFLGDGCTF.

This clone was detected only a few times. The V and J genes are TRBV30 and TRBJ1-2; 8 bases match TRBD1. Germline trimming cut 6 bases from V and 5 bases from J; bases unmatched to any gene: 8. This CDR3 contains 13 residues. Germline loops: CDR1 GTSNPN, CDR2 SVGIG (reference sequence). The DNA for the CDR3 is TGTGCCTGTTCGACAGGGGTGAGGTATGGCTACACCTTC. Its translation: CACSTGVRYGYTF. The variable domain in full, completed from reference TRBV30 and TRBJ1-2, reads SQTIHQWPATLVQPVGSPLSLECTVEGTSNPNLYWYRQAAGRGLQLLFYSVGIGQISSEVPQNLSASRPQDRQFILSSKKLLLSDSGFYLCACSTGVRYGYTFGSGTRLTVV.